This T cell receptor beta chain derives from a study of shared clonotypes between healthy human individuals. Findings and limits, study-wide: Naive CD4 clonotypes overlapped across several donors at about 5.2%. Generally, naive subsets (rather than memory subsets) showed larger estimated richness.

Trimming took off 1 base at V and 6 bases at J, with 10 bases between the two ends. The CDR3 covers 14 residues. CDR1 MGHRA and CDR2 YSYEKL come from the germline V gene. As concerns this clone: Its antigen is currently unknown.

The assay was carried out at the deep level. Generated by immunoSEQ multiplex PCR, the TCRdb table keeps only in-frame clones and is missing some. This sample has 950,000 to 1,300,000 clones; more than 65% occur once, and the top ten carry about 1.5%. The sequencing input was memory CD4+ T cells sorted from blood. Noted subset: CD45RA-negative fraction. The sequence came from a man between 18 and 29 years old in good health. The chain recombines TRBV4-1 with TRBJ1-5, with a weak D call TRBD1 (5 bases). This chain's CDR3 is CASSQGQGSQPQHF. CDR3 bases: TGCGCCAGCAGCCAAGGGCAGGGTAGTCAGCCCCAGCATTTT.